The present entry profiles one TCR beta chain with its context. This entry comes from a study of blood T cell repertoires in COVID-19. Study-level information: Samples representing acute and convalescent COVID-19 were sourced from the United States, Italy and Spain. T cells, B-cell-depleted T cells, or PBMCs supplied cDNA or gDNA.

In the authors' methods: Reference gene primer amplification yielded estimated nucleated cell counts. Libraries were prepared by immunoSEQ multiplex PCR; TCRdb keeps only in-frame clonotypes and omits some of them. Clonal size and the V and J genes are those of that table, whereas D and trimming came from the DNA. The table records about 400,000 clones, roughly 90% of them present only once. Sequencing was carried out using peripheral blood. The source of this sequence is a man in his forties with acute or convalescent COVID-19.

CDR3 sequence reads: CASRGTDPGNTIYF. DNA for the CDR3: TGTGCCAGTAGAGGGACAGATCCTGGAAACACCATATATTTT. V usage is TRBV19 and J usage is TRBJ1-3, with 7 nucleotides matching TRBD1. This CDR3 has 14 residues. Looked up from germline, CDR1 is LNHDA and CDR2 is SQIVND (reference sequence). J was trimmed by 2 bases and V by 6 bases; bases with no gene match: 4.